This T cell receptor beta chain originates from a study of cytomegalovirus exposure and HLA in healthy donors (dated by TCRdb to 2016 to 2017). Background for the entire study: In an earlier analysis of under 600 of the donors, approximately 300 Gb of sequence data and 100 million or so unique TCR beta sequences from about 180 million T cells were reported. Class I and class II HLA loci were covered by the typing at four-digit resolution. An early release that covered some 640 HLA-typed donors contained around 300 gigabases of sequencing data and around 80 million unique TCR sequences. Along with the approximately 670-subject first cohort, a separate validation cohort of around 110 different subjects was used. Using immunosequencing, the study profiled T cell repertoires from fewer than 700 subjects and related those repertoires to cytomegalovirus serostatus. Typing coverage varied by locus: 629-630 donors for A, B, C, DRB1 and DQB1; roughly 510 for DQA1; more than 600 for DPA1; fewer than 480 for DPB1. To decide whether each TCR beta V gene segment behaved as functional or pseudogenic, an earlier analysis of some 580 of the donors relied on high-throughput TCR beta sequencing. The aim of the study was to test whether cataloging public T cell receptors could identify signatures of past pathogen exposure. Donor age, sex, ethnicity and CMV serostatus were compiled alongside the repertoire data. All discovery cohort repertoires had been generated on a single sequencing platform. Roughly five DR-DQ haplotypes were handled as single units for association and clustering, since linkage in the cohort was strong. Among the roughly 400 genotyped donors, roughly 80% belonged to the genetic ancestry cluster associated with self-reported Caucasian donors. Rather than using new phenotypic data, the later analysis identified candidate immune exposures from TCR beta sequences and from how often those sequences occurred across donors. A later genetic analysis took genome-wide SNP genotypes for about three fifths of the roughly 700 donors and used that subset as a discovery cohort. Across 398 genotyped donors of the cohort, an average of about 220,000 unique TCR beta nucleotide sequences per donor were sequenced, and about a sixth of those sequences were non-productive. The study combined high-throughput TCR immunosequencing, statistical association of individual TCRs with disease status, and machine learning to predict cytomegalovirus infection status. A later analysis re-examined previously published TCR beta repertoires from more than 600 donors and added high-resolution HLA genotyping to investigate patterns of TCR occurrence. General study outcomes and caveats: Immune exposure information for the cohort was limited to CMV serostatus. Because some donors lacked HLA typing at each locus, the association tests relied only on the typed subset. A further reported finding was that TCR beta sequences accurately predicted the HLA-A and HLA-B alleles for most subjects in the first cohort. The classifier was reported to diagnose cytomegalovirus status with high specificity and sensitivity in both the original and validation cohorts. In vitro tests confirmed that three of the cytomegalovirus-associated TCR beta chains recognize cytomegalovirus antigens. In a later genetic analysis, a missense DCLRE1C variant was associated with V-gene and J-gene trimming of TCR beta chains, and the association was replicated in an independent cohort. A total of roughly 160 TCR beta chains were listed by the study as associated with cytomegalovirus. In a later analysis, HLA-associated TCR beta chains were found to be more clonally expanded and to have lower generation probabilities than equally common non-associated chains. Because counts were too low, roughly 16 rarely observed V segments, including chromosome 9 orphons, were excluded from the earlier analysis of 587 of the donors. An earlier analysis of roughly 570 of the donors showed that most TCR beta V segments appeared in productive rearrangements either about 87% or about 30% of the time, which broadly matched IMGT annotations. In this cohort, only TCR beta chains were sequenced, and detectable features were limited by the absence of alpha or paired-chain data. In a later analysis, the rate of TCR association differed among HLA loci, with DRB1 alleles having the most associated TCRs and HLA-C alleles having the fewest. It was suggested by the authors that the approach could potentially be generalized to other disease states and immunological phenotypes. A later analysis associated approximately 17,000 TCR beta sequences with specific HLA alleles at a false discovery rate of 0.05. According to a later analysis, parvovirus B19, influenza, CMV and Epstein-Barr virus appeared linked to several top co-occurrence clusters. According to a later genetic analysis, donors in an Asian-associated ancestry cluster had fewer N-insertions in productive TCRs than the roughly 700-donor mean. Correlated functional status among segregating V segments might be attributable to linkage disequilibrium, but an unknown experimental factor could not be ruled out. Most CMV-associated TCR beta chains appeared to be HLA-restricted in a later analysis, and the HLA associations seemed to be driven largely by CMV exposure. While some public TCRs were present in many individuals, most TCR sequences turned up only very rarely across donors. The sequencing pipeline was judged likely to have produced a cluster of highly shared sequence variants as a technical artifact. The 87-base-pair reads could not distinguish some IMGT-functional V segments, including TRBV6-2 and TRBV6-3, so those segments were excluded. Roughly uniform sequencing depth across donors was assumed in presence/absence analyses, although this assumption may not hold. When HLA alleles, especially DR and DQ, strongly co-occurred, TCR associations were difficult to assign to individual alleles.

On this clone: The antigen it binds to is not known. No much larger clone is present one base from it, and per-base qualities are unavailable.

The cohort consisted of some 670 healthy bone marrow donors. Cohort members were all nominally healthy when sampled, although unrecorded immune exposures were likely present. The donor was CMV seropositive and belonged to the group of about 290 seropositive cohort members. A peripheral blood sample was collected from each donor, and TCR beta sequencing was performed on peripheral blood mononuclear cells. Genomic DNA was extracted from the blood cell samples with the Qiagen DNeasy Blood Extraction Kit. The germline V gene encodes CDR1 SGHTS and CDR2 YDEGEE. The CDR3 spans 14 residues, from the cysteine through the phenylalanine. CDR3 DNA is the only sequence kept; it has 42 bases, read in frame from the first base. The junction carries 14 bases between V and J, which are trimmed by 3 bases and 6 bases respectively. Library construction relied on the immunoSEQ multiplex PCR assay. For the multiplex PCR, a mixture combining 60 forward primers for TCR Vbeta segments and 13 reverse primers for TCR Jbeta segments was used. A multiplex PCR assay on genomic DNA amplified the CDR3 region of rearranged TCR beta genes. The amplified TCR beta libraries were sequenced on the Illumina HiSeq System as 87-base-pair reads. Concerning the study's data processing: In a later analysis, tens of millions of unique TCR beta chains were counted across the 650 to 750 repertoires, and some 10 million of these chains were shared by at least two donors. To remove PCR and sequencing errors, raw reads were error-corrected and collapsed into unique sequences using a nearest-neighbor algorithm that merged closely related sequences. CDR3 sequences were aligned to IMGT reference sequences to assign V, D and J gene segments. For a sequence to be retained, a match of at least six nucleotides to both a V gene segment and a J gene segment was required. Rearrangements were called productive when the CDR3 lacked stop codons and stayed in frame with V and J; all others were non-productive. Following IMGT convention, CDR3 was defined as the stretch from the second conserved V-encoded cysteine up to the conserved J-encoded phenylalanine. Sequences without an unambiguous match to a single V gene segment were excluded from the earlier analysis of 450 to 750 of the donors. In an earlier analysis of about 590 of the donors, a V segment was called functional when productive rearrangements were above 56.7%, and segregating when the standard deviation between donors exceeded 5%. To diagnose cytomegalovirus status from the catalog of TCR beta chain sequences, a statistical classification framework was built. In a later analysis, V and J genes were assigned by comparing TCR nucleotide sequences against IMGT/GENE-DB human TR gene sequences. The TCRdist pipeline was used in a later analysis to assign CDR3 sequences and most-parsimonious VDJ recombination scenarios. A later analysis defined each TCR beta chain by its CDR3 amino acid sequence plus V-gene family, and excluded reads lacking a unique V-gene family. As a way to deal with suspected cross-contamination and a sequencing artifact, a later analysis dropped approximately 590 nucleotide sequences that were highly shared and had low generation probability. In a later analysis, a clonal expansion index was calculated for each public chain from normalized within-repertoire ranks of inferred template counts. A later analysis computed generation probabilities with a VDJ recombination model fitted to out-of-frame rearrangements, and checked the results against IGoR. In a later analysis, hypergeometric tests were used to score TCR-TCR, TCR-HLA and TCR-CMV co-occurrence, with a repertoire-size bias correction applied to TCR pairs. To estimate false discovery rates, a later analysis permuted the HLA or CMV assignments 20 times. In a later analysis, co-occurring TCRs were grouped using DBSCAN, and TCRdist sequence similarity was added for clustering within HLA-allele-positive subsets. Repertoires with fewer than 30,000 or more than 120,000 public chains were left out of co-occurrence clustering, as were five repertoires with anomalous nucleotide sharing. As stored in TCRdb, this immuneACCESS dataset retains in-frame rearrangements with V and J assigned. A fraction of the clones does not appear; measured against another copy, unresolved V genes explain less than half of the discrepancy, and the remainder lacks a known reason. D and trimming were read from the DNA, whereas the V and J calls and clone size are those reported in that table. Within this sample are approximately 140,000 clones, with around 79% of them counted one time only. Jointly, the top ten make up approximately 8.3% of the sample.

The source is a woman between 45 and 65 years old in good health and CMV-seropositive. The chain is made from TRBV5-8 and TRBJ2-3, with TRBD2 as a weak D call on 6 bases. The sequencing sample was made of PBMCs. The nucleotide sequence is given as TGTGCCAGCAGCTCCCGGCCTGGGGGGGATACGCAGTATTTT. It translates as CASSSRPGGDTQYF. Beyond the CDR3, the reference TRBV5-8 and TRBJ2-3 genes provide the residues; the full variable domain reads: EAGVTQSPTHLIKTRGQQATLRCSPISGHTSVYWYQQALGLGLQFLLWYDEGEERNRGNFPPRFSGRQFPNYSSELNVNALELEDSALYLCASSSRPGGDTQYFGPGTRLTVL.